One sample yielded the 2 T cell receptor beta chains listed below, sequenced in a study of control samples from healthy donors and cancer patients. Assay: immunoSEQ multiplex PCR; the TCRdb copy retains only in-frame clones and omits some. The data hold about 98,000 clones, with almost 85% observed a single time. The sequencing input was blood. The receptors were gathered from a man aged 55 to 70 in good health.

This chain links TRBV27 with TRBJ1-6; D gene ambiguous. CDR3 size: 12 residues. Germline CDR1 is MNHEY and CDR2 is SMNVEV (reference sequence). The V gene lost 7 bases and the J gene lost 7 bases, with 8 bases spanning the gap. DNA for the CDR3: TGTGCCAGCACAGATAGAAATTCACCCCTCCACTTT. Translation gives CASTDRNSPLHF.

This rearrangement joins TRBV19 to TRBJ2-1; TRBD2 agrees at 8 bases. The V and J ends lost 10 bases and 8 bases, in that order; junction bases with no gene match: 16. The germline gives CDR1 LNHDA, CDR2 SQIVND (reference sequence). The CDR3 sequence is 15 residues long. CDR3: CATVNPGLGQDEQFF. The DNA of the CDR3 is TGTGCCACCGTCAACCCGGGACTAGGGCAGGATGAGCAGTTCTTC.